This TCR beta chain was recorded in a study of cytomegalovirus exposure and HLA in healthy donors. This CDR3 comprises 15 residues. V lost 6 bases to trimming and J lost 13 bases, with 27 bases between them. Per the germline V gene, CDR1 is SGHDN and CDR2 is FVKESK. All the people who gave samples were healthy bone marrow donors. Donors showed nominal health when sampled, although they likely had unrecorded immune exposures. PCR was performed using 60 Vbeta and 13 Jbeta primers. Profiled with immunoSEQ multiplex PCR; TCRdb holds only in-frame clones, not every one. This sample carries tens of thousands of clones, about 84% of them seen once, and the ten largest clones take approximately 1.3%. In this sample, this clone turned up once.

This TCR was sampled from a female donor in good health and CMV-seronegative. This chain joins TRBV14 and TRBJ2-5; tentative D call: TRBD2 (5 bases). The source material was PBMCs. The CDR3 spells CASRAKPPDLTEGYF. The CDR3 DNA is TGTGCCAGCAGAGCAAAGCCCCCCGATTTGACCGAGGGGTACTTC.